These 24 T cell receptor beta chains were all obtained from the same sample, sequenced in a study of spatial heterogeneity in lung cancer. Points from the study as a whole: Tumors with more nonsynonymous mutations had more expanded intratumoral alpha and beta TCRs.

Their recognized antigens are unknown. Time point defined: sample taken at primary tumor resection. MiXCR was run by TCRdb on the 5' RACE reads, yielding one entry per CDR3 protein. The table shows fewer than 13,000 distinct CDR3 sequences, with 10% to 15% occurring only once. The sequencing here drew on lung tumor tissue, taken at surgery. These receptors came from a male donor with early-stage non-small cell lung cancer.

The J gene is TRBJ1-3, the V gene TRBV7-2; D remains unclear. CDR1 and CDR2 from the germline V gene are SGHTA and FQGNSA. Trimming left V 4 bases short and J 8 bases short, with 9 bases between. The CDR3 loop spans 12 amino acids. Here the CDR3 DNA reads TGTGCCAGCAGCTCCTTGGTTGACACCATATATTTT. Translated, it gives CASSSLVDTIYF.

The CDR3 DNA reads TGTGCCAGCAGCTTAATTGGAAATTATTCACCCCTCCACTTT. It is translated as CASSLIGNYSPLHF. The chain carries TRBV7-2 and TRBJ1-6, with no clear D. This CDR3 contains 14 residues. Trimming left V 2 bases short and J 8 bases short, with 10 bases between. Per germline, CDR1 SGHTA and CDR2 FQGNSA.

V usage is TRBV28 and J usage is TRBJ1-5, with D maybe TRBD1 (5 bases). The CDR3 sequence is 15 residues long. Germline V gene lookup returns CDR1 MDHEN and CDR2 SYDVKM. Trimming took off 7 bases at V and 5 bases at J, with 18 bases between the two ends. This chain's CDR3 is CASKDGRGEDQPQHF. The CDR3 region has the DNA TGTGCCAGCAAGGATGGAAGGGGCGAGGATCAGCCCCAGCATTTT.

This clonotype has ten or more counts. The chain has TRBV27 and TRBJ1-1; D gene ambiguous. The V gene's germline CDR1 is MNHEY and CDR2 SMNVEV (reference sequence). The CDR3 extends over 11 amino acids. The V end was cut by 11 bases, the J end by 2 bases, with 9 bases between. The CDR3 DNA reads TGTGCCGGTTACACCAACACTGAAGCTTTCTTT. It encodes CAGYTNTEAFF.

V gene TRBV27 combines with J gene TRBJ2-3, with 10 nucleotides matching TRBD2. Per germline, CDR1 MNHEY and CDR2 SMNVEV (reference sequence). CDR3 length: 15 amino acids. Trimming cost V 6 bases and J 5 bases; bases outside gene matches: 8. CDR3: CASRGLAGVGDTQYF. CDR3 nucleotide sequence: TGTGCCAGCAGGGGGCTAGCGGGGGTTGGAGATACGCAGTATTTT.

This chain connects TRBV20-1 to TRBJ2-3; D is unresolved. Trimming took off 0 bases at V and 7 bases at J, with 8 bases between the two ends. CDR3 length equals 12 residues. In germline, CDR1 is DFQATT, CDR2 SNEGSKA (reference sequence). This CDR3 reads CSARDLGHTQYF. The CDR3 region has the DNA TGCAGTGCTAGAGATCTAGGGCATACGCAGTATTTT.

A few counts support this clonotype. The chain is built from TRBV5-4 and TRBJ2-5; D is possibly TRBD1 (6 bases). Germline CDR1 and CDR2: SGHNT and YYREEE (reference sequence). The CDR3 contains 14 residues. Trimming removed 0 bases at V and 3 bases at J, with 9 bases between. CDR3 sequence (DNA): TGTGCCAGCAGCTTGGACAGGGTCGAAGAGACCCAGTACTTC. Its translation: CASSLDRVEETQYF.

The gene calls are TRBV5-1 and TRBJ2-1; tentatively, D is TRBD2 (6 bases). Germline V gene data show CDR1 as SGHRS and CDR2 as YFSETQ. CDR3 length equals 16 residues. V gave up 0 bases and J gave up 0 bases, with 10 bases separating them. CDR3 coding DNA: TGCGCCAGCAGCTTGGTTGGGGGGAGCTCCTACAATGAGCAGTTCTTC. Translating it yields CASSLVGGSSYNEQFF.

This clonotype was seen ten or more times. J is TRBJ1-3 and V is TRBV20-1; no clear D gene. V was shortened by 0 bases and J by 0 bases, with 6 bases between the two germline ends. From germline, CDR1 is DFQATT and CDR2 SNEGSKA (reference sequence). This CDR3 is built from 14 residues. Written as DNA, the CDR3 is TGCAGTGCTAGAGACAGGACCTCTGGAAACACCATATATTTT. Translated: CSARDRTSGNTIYF.

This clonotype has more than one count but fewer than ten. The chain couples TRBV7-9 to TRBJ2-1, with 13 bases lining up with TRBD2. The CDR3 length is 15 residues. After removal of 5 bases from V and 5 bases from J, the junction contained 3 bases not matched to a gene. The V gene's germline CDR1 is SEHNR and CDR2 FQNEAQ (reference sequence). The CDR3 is CASSAGLAGNNEQFF. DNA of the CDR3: TGTGCCAGCAGCGCGGGACTAGCGGGGAACAATGAGCAGTTCTTC.

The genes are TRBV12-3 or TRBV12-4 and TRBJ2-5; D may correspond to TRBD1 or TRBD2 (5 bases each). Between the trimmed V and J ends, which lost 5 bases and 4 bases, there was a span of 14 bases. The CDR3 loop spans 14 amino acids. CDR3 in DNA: TGTGCCAGCAGTCCCGGGACGGCCTTAGAGACCCAGTACTTC. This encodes CASSPGTALETQYF.

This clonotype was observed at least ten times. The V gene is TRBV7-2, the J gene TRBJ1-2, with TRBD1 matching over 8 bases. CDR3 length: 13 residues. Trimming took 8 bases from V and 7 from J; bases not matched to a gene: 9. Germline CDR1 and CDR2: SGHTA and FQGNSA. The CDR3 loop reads CASVQGAIAGYTF. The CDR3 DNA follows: TGTGCCAGCGTGCAGGGGGCGATAGCTGGCTACACCTTC.

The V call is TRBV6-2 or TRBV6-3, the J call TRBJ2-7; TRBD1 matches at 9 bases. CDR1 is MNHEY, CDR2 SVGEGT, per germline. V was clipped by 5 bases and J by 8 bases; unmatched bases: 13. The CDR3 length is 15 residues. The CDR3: CASSKFRDRVSKQYF. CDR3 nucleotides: TGTGCCAGCAGTAAGTTCCGGGACAGGGTATCAAAGCAGTACTTC.

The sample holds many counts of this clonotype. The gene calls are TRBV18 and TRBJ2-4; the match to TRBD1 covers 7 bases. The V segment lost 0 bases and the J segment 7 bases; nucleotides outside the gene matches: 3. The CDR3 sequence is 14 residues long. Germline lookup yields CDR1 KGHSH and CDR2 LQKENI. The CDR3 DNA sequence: TGTGCCAGCTCACCACCAGGGGGCGAGAACATTCAGTACTTC. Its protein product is CASSPPGGENIQYF.

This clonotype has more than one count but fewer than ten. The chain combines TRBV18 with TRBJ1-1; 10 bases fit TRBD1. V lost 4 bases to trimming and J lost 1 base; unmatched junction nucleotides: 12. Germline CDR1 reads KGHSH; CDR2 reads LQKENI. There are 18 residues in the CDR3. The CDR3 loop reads CASSRSTGGGKANTEAFF. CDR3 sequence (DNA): TGTGCCAGCTCACGTTCGACAGGGGGCGGAAAGGCGAACACTGAAGCTTTCTTT. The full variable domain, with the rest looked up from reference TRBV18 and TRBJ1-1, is NAGVMQNPRHLVRRRGQEARLRCSPMKGHSHVYWYRQLPEEGLKFMVYLQKENIIDESGMPKERFSAEFPKEGPSILRIQQVVRGDSAAYFCASSRSTGGGKANTEAFFGQGTRLTVV.

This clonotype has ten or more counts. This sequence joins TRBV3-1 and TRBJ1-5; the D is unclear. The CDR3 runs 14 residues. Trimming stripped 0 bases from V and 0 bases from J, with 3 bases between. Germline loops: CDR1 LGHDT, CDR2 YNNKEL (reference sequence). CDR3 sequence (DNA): TGTGCCAGCAGCCAAGAGGGTAGCAATCAGCCCCAGCATTTT. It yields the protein CASSQEGSNQPQHF.

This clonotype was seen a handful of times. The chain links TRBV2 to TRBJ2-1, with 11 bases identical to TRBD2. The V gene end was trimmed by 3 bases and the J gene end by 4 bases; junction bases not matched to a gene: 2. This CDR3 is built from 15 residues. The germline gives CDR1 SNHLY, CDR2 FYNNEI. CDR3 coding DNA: TGTGCCAGCAGTGACGGACTAGCGGGTTACAATGAGCAGTTCTTC. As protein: CASSDGLAGYNEQFF.

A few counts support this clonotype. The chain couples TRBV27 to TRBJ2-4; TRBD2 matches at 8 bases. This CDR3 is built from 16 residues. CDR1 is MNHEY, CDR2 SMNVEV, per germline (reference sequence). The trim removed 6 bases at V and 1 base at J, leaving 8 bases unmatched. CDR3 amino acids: CASSPGTGGAKNIQYF. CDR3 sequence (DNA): TGTGCCAGCAGCCCAGGGACGGGGGGGGCCAAAAACATTCAGTACTTC.

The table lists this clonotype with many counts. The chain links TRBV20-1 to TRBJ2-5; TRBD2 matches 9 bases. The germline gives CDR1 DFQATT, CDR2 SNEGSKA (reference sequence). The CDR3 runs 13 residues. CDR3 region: CCTAVAGAETQYF. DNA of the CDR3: TGCTGTACAGCTGTAGCGGGGGCAGAGACCCAGTACTTC.

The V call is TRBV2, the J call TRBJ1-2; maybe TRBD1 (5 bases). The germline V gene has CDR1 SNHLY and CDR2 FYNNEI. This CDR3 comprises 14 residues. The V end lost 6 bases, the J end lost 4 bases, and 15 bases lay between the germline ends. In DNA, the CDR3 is TGTGCCAGCAGCGAGGGGTCCTCACTCTATGGCTACACCTTC. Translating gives CASSEGSSLYGYTF. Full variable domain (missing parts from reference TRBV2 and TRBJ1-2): EPEVTQTPSHQVTQMGQEVILRCVPISNHLYFYWYRQILGQKVEFLVSFYNNEISEKSEIFDDQFSVERPDGSNFTLKIRSTKLEDSAMYFCASSEGSSLYGYTFGSGTRLTVV.

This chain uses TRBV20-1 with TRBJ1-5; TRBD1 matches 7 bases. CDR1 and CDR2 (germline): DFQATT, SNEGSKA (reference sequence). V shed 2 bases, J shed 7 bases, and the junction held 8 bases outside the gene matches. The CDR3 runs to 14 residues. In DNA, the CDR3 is TGCAGTGCTAGACCGACAGGGTTATTGCAGCCCCAGCATTTT. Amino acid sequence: CSARPTGLLQPQHF.

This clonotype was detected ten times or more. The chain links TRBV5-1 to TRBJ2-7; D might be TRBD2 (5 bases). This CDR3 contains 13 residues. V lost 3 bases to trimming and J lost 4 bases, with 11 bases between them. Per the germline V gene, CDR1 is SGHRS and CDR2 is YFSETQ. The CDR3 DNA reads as TGCGCCAGCAGCTACCCGACGGGATACGAGCAGTACTTC. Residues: CASSYPTGYEQYF.

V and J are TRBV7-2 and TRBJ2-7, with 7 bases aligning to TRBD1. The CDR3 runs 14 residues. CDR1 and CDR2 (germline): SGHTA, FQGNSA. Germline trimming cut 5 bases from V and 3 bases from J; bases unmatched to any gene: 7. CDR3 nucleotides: TGTGCCAGCAGCCCCGACAGGGCGATCTACGAGCAGTACTTC. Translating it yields CASSPDRAIYEQYF. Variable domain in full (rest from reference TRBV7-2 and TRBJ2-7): GAGVSQSPSNKVTEKGKDVELRCDPISGHTALYWYRQSLGQGLEFLIYFQGNSAPDKSGLPSDRFSAERTGGSVSTLTIQRTQQEDSAVYLCASSPDRAIYEQYFGPGTRLTVT.

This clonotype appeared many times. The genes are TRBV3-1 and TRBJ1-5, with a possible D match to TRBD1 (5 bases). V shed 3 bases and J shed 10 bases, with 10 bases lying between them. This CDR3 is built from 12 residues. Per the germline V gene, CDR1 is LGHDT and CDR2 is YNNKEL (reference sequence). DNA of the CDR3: TGTGCCAGCAGCCACCTTGGGGACCCCCAGCATTTT. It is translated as CASSHLGDPQHF.